This T cell receptor (beta chain) was observed in a study of beta chain features in type 1 diabetes (dated by TCRdb to 2017 to 2018). Regarding the research as a whole: Mean age, gender distribution, total cell number and subset yield were not different between patients and healthy donors. Across all samples, around 99 million sorted cells were examined, and cell number per subset correlated strongly with RNA yield. The study compared TCRB repertoires of sorted circulating CD4+ T cell subsets between recently diagnosed type 1 diabetes patients and matched healthy donors. Regulatory and stem cell-like memory subsets were obtained from only 8 patients and about eight healthy donors, while naive and central memory subsets were obtained from all 28 donors. What the work shows at the level of the full study, not this receptor alone: Because cDNA was sequenced instead of genomic DNA, activated cells with high expression could be over-represented, although the groups did not differ in activation or CD3 levels. Naive, central memory and regulatory TCRB repertoires appeared to be more alike among patients than among healthy donors. Only small numbers of individuals were included in the HLA sub-analyses, which left unresolved whether HLA type had any influence on TCRB rearrangement. Shorter templates might have been favored by PCR, but patient and control samples were amplified and corrected together, so both groups would have been affected equally by any skew. At VDJ recombination sites, type 1 diabetes patients had fewer insertions and more deleted nucleotides, which implies abnormalities in thymic rearrangement. In all four CD4+ subsets, TCRB CDR3 length was moderately but significantly shorter in type 1 diabetes patients.

The High Capacity cDNA Reverse Transcription Kit was used to reverse transcribe all of the isolated RNA, meaning that expressed TCRB transcripts were what got sequenced. Deep immunoSEQ sequencing was performed on naive, central memory and regulatory T cell samples, with an average of around 3.5 million total reads per sample. After sorted cells were lysed in RLT buffer, RNA was extracted with DNase-treated RNeasy Micro or Mini kits, with the choice depending on cell number. To prevent cross-contamination, every cell subset was processed on its own, while patient and healthy donor samples were processed together. TCRB sequences were amplified from cDNA with the immunoSEQ multiplex PCR, producing 87-bp fragments spanning the CDR3 region. Sequencing of the amplicons was done on the Illumina HiSeq platform. As for how the authors treated the data: Synthetic template baselines were used to correct PCR bias computationally, reads within Hamming distance 2 were collapsed, and singletons that could not be merged were discarded. Reads were aligned against IMGT so that V, D and J genes, CDR3 length and insertions or deletions at six rearrangement sites could be assigned. Within each subset, clonotype counts were normalized to the number of sorted cells before true diversity and Gini coefficients were calculated with the tcR R package. Repertoire sharing was quantified using the overlap coefficient calculated on TCRB nucleotide sequences. Imported from immuneACCESS, the table was reduced by TCRdb to in-frame sequences with V and J called. These copies leave out some clones; in studies compared against another copy, an unresolved V gene accounts for under half, and the cause of the remainder is not known. D and trimming come from the DNA, and the V and J calls and clone size come from that table. Recorded for this sample are 200,000 to 250,000 clones; roughly 11% of them occurred a single time. The ten largest clones take up 1% to 1.5% of the sample.

A single peripheral blood draw of around 0.11 L on average was collected from each donor into heparinised tubes. Using a panel that included CD45RO, CCR7, CD25, CD127, CD95 and CD27, naive, central memory, regulatory and stem cell-like memory CD4+ T cells were sorted on a BD FACSAria II. Every sorted population had a purity above 98%. PBMCs were separated immediately by Lymphoprep density gradient centrifugation and were stained directly, without being cultured. So that batch effects would be minimized, each experiment stained and sorted samples in pairs, pairing one healthy donor with one patient. In its sample, this clone was seen a few times. What antigen it recognizes has not been identified. No much larger clonotype is one base removed from it; base qualities were not supplied. Trimming costs V 5 bases and J 6 bases, and their ends lie 14 bases apart. The CDR3 runs 14 amino acids, cysteine and phenylalanine included. The sequence is cut down to CDR3 DNA, 42 bases in frame from base 1. CDR1 is given as LNHDA and CDR2 as SQIVND, both from the germline V gene (reference sequence).

The TCR was taken from a man aged 18 to 30 in good health. In this chain, TRBV19 is recombined with TRBJ1-5, with TRBD1 as a weak D call on 5 bases. Sequenced sample: central memory CD4+ T cells from blood. The CDR3 in this case is CASSLLGGTQPQHF. The sequence in DNA is TGTGCCAGTAGTCTCCTCGGGGGGACTCAGCCCCAGCATTTT.